This TCR beta chain was found in a study of T cell repertoires in cytomegalovirus infection. Across the whole study: Public TCR beta signatures provided an indication of both CMV infection and a matching HLA type.

TCRdb ran MiXCR on the reads and lists one entry per CDR3 protein. The sample holds about 160,000 distinct CDR3 sequences, roughly 18% seen once. This CDR3 comprises 16 residues. The germline gives CDR1 SGDLS, CDR2 YYNGEE. With V trimmed by 3 bases and J by 3 bases, 7 bases remained unmatched. V usage is TRBV9 and J usage is TRBJ2-1, with 9 bases that match TRBD1. This TCR was sampled from a human donor in good health (CMV status not recorded). Some clones in this sample may be carry-over from other donors' samples. Sequenced input: CD8+ T cells from PBMCs. The CDR3 coding sequence is TGTGCCAGCAGCGGCTCCCGGGACAGGGTCTACAATGAGCAGTTCTTC. Protein: CASSGSRDRVYNEQFF.